The entry that follows covers one TCR beta chain sequence. This specimen belongs to a study of blood T cell repertoires in COVID-19. Study information: In each case, the material was cDNA or gDNA derived from T cells, B-cell-depleted T cells, or PBMCs.

In the study's own analysis: Reference gene primer amplification gave estimated nucleated cell counts. Assay: immunoSEQ multiplex PCR; the TCRdb copy retains only in-frame clones and omits some. The V and J calls and clone size were taken over from that table, and D and trimming were inferred from the DNA. Of approximately 150,000 clones in the sample, about 80% were seen once. The sequenced sample consisted of peripheral blood. The origin of this receptor is a human donor in a cohort sampled during active COVID-19.

The CDR3 nucleotides read TGTGCCAGCCGGCTAGCGGGAGGGCCGGGGGATACGCAGTATTTT. Amino acid sequence: CASRLAGGPGDTQYF. The rearrangement links TRBV5-4 to TRBJ2-3; 12 bases line up with TRBD2. Germline V gives CDR1 SGHNT, CDR2 YYREEE (reference sequence). J lost 6 bases, V lost 7 bases, and 9 bases had no gene match. The CDR3 totals 15 residues.